The rows below give T cell receptor beta chains drawn from one sample of a study of metastatic and nonmetastatic thyroid tumors. TCRdb reanalyzed the PCR reads with MiXCR. The sample has tens of thousands of clones, roughly an eighth seen once. Sequenced: tumor tissue. Receptors were obtained from a female donor with papillary thyroid cancer or a benign thyroid nodule (not recorded which). Some clones in this sample may be carry-over from other donors' samples. The CDR3 runs from the conserved cysteine through the conserved F or W. D genes are given only for firm matches. Clone size is not always given. Where it is, it says once, few, many or a class for expanded clones.

cdr3_aa,cdr3_nt,d_call,v_call,j_call,clone_size
CASSQVSGRSHEQYF,TGCGCCAGCAGCCAAGTTAGCGGGAGGTCCCACGAGCAGTACTTC,TRBD2,TRBV4-1,TRBJ2-7,many
CASSYPGTGGDQPQHF,TGTGCCAGCAGTTACCCCGGGACAGGGGGCGATCAGCCCCAGCATTTT,TRBD1,TRBV6-5,TRBJ1-5,many
CSARTSGNTGELFF,TGCAGTGCTAGAACTAGCGGGAACACCGGGGAGCTGTTTTTT,TRBD2,TRBV20-1,TRBJ2-2,many
CASNVETYEQYF,TGTGCCAGCAATGTGGAGACCTACGAGCAGTACTTC,.,TRBV2,TRBJ2-7,.
CASSPGLAGGFTGELFF,TGCGCCAGCAGCCCGGGACTAGCGGGCGGGTTCACCGGGGAGCTGTTTTTT,TRBD2,TRBV5-1,TRBJ2-2,many
CASREGQGRAFF,TGTGCCAGCAGGGAGGGACAGGGTCGGGCTTTCTTT,TRBD1,TRBV25-1,TRBJ1-1,many
CASSDLDRVEKTQYF,TGTGCCAGCAGTGATCTCGACAGGGTGGAGAAGACCCAGTACTTC,TRBD1,TRBV2,TRBJ2-5,many
CASSPRLAGGTDTQYF,TGTGCCAGCTCCCCCCGACTAGCGGGAGGGACAGATACGCAGTATTTT,TRBD2,TRBV18,TRBJ2-3,many
CASSLYTSGSFEQYF,TGTGCCAGCAGTTTATATACTAGCGGGAGTTTCGAGCAGTACTTC,TRBD2,TRBV27,TRBJ2-7,many
CASSRGEGAEAFF,TGTGCCAGCAGCCGCGGGGAGGGGGCTGAAGCTTTCTTT,.,TRBV7-9,TRBJ1-1,many
CAISESGQQETQYF,TGTGCCATCAGTGAGTCGGGGCAGCAAGAGACCCAGTACTTC,.,TRBV10-3,TRBJ2-5,many
CSASLQASEAFF,TGCAGTGCTAGCTTACAGGCCAGCGAAGCTTTCTTT,.,TRBV20-1,TRBJ1-1,.
CAISDVRTAGNEQFF,TGTGCCATCAGTGACGTCCGGACAGCAGGCAATGAGCAGTTCTTC,.,TRBV10-3,TRBJ2-1,many
CASRRTGSYEQYF,TGTGCCAGCAGACGGACAGGGAGCTACGAGCAGTACTTT,TRBD1,TRBV6-2/TRBV6-3,TRBJ2-7,.
CATSKLAGGTDTQYF,TGTGCCACCAGTAAACTAGCGGGAGGGACAGATACGCAGTATTTT,TRBD2,TRBV15,TRBJ2-3,many
CSARGEGAYEQYF,TGCAGTGCTAGAGGGGAGGGGGCGTACGAGCAGTACTTC,.,TRBV20-1,TRBJ2-7,many
CATSDFQGTWRNEQFF,TGTGCCACCAGTGATTTTCAAGGAACATGGCGAAATGAGCAGTTCTTC,.,TRBV24-1,TRBJ2-1,.
CASTTGTAVLKNTEAFF,TGTGCCAGCACCACCGGGACAGCGGTCTTGAAGAACACTGAAGCTTTCTTT,TRBD1,TRBV6-1,TRBJ1-1,.
CASSPVLGLAGINEQFF,TGTGCCAGCAGCCCTGTCCTCGGCCTAGCGGGTATCAATGAGCAGTTCTTC,TRBD2,TRBV3-1,TRBJ2-1,many
CASGLGGAYEQYF,TGTGCTAGTGGTTTGGGAGGGGCCTACGAGCAGTACTTC,.,TRBV12-5,TRBJ2-7,many
CASSYSQDRGPYEQYF,TGTGCCAGCAGTTACTCACAAGACAGGGGACCCTACGAGCAGTACTTC,TRBD1,TRBV6-2/TRBV6-3,TRBJ2-7,.
CASSQGGFSGNTIYF,TGTGCCAGCAGCCAAGGCGGGTTCTCTGGAAACACCATATATTTT,.,TRBV3-1,TRBJ1-3,.
CASSETLDQYF,TGTGCCAGCAGTGAAACCTTAGATCAGTACTTC,.,TRBV2,TRBJ2-5,many
CASSSGQWNTEAFF,TGTGCCAGCAGTTCGGGACAGTGGAACACTGAAGCTTTCTTT,TRBD1,TRBV6-1,TRBJ1-1,many
CAWSVKRVPDQPQHF,TGTGCCTGGAGTGTAAAGAGGGTCCCCGATCAGCCCCAGCATTTT,.,TRBV30,TRBJ1-5,many
CASKRARMGSPVHF,TGTGCCAGTAAAAGGGCCAGAATGGGATCACCCGTCCACTTT,.,TRBV6-1,TRBJ1-6,.
CSVQPLSSGDTYEQFF,TGCAGTGTCCAACCCCTATCTAGCGGAGATACGTATGAGCAGTTCTTC,TRBD2,TRBV20-1,TRBJ2-1,many
CASSLGQLAEGGNEQFF,TGTGCCAGCAGCTTGGGGCAACTAGCGGAGGGGGGAAATGAGCAGTTCTTC,TRBD2,TRBV5-4,TRBJ2-1,.
CSASVLAGSYNEQFF,TGCAGTGCTAGTGTCCTAGCGGGGTCCTACAATGAGCAGTTCTTC,TRBD2,TRBV20-1,TRBJ2-1,many
CASSQDSGSRFYEQYF,TGCGCCAGCAGCCAAGATAGCGGGAGTAGGTTCTACGAGCAGTACTTC,TRBD2,TRBV4-1,TRBJ2-7,many
CASSRTEFYTGELFF,TGTGCCAGCAGCAGGACAGAGTTTTACACCGGGGAGCTGTTTTTT,.,TRBV5-4,TRBJ2-2,once
CASSLEGGKDPYEQYF,TGTGCCAGCAGCCTGGAGGGGGGGAAGGACCCATACGAGCAGTACTTC,.,TRBV28,TRBJ2-7,few
CSALQGIIDGYTF,TGCAGTGCTCTACAGGGGATAATTGATGGCTACACCTTC,TRBD1,TRBV20-1,TRBJ1-2,many
CSAFKTGSNYGYTF,TGCAGTGCCTTCAAAACCGGTTCTAACTATGGCTACACCTTC,.,TRBV20-1,TRBJ1-2,many
CASSLGGTGRGTGELFF,TGTGCCAGCAGTTTAGGGGGTACTGGCAGGGGCACCGGGGAGCTGTTTTTT,.,TRBV28,TRBJ2-2,many
CASRSSAGTSGSKQFF,TGTGCCAGCAGGAGCTCGGCCGGGACTAGCGGGAGTAAGCAGTTCTTC,TRBD2,TRBV2,TRBJ2-1,many
CASSGPQGFGYTF,TGTGCCAGCAGTGGACCCCAAGGTTTTGGCTACACCTTC,.,TRBV28,TRBJ1-2,many
CASSDREGHGNEQFF,TGTGCCAGCAGTGACCGGGAGGGCCATGGCAATGAGCAGTTCTTC,TRBD2,TRBV6-4,TRBJ2-1,many
CASDDFGTQYF,TGTGCCAGCGATGACTTTGGGACCCAGTACTTC,.,TRBV19,TRBJ2-5,many
CSADARGATNSYNEQFF,TGCAGTGCGGATGCCCGCGGGGCCACTAACTCCTACAATGAGCAGTTCTTC,.,TRBV20-1,TRBJ2-1,many
CASMPGQGNSPLHF,TGTGCCAGTATGCCGGGACAGGGGAATTCACCCCTCCACTTT,TRBD1,TRBV27,TRBJ1-6,many
CASSLNFSPLHF,TGTGCCAGCAGCTTAAACTTTTCACCCCTCCACTTT,.,TRBV7-2,TRBJ1-6,many
CSARGLADYNEQFF,TGCAGTGCTAGGGGACTAGCGGATTACAATGAGCAGTTCTTC,TRBD2,TRBV20-1,TRBJ2-1,many
CASSVLYRGLAKNIQYF,TGTGCCAGCAGTGTCCTCTACAGGGGTCTAGCCAAAAACATTCAGTACTTC,TRBD1,TRBV6-1,TRBJ2-4,many